The clone carrying this TCR beta chain was seen once. What it binds is unknown. This CDR3 has 11 amino acids. Looked up from germline, CDR1 is GTSNPN and CDR2 is SVGIG (reference sequence). V was cut by 0 bases and J by 4 bases, with 3 bases left in between. This table comes from immunoSEQ multiplex PCR, and its TCRdb copy is limited to in-frame clones, with some not included. Of 150,000 or so clones detected, around four fifths appear once; the ten largest clones hold under 30%. This sample is drawn from a study of radiation and T cells in renal cell carcinoma. Across the study: Nephrectomy followed 15 Gy stereotactic body radiation by 4 weeks.

Study-wide results and caveats: Pretreatment tumor biopsies were lacking, so baseline clonotypes are unknown. In blood, top tumor clones expanded by 2 weeks, shrinking by 4.

Sample time point: baseline pretreatment blood. Treatment of the sample: 15 Gy SBRT to primary tumor, nephrectomy 4 weeks later. The sequence was obtained from a woman aged 50 to 60 with renal cell carcinoma. J is TRBJ2-5 and V is TRBV30; D unclear. Sequencing used blood, obtained from a patient whose treatment included radiotherapy and nephrectomy. The CDR3: CAWSVLETQYF. The CDR3 nucleotides read TGTGCCTGGAGTGTACTAGAGACCCAGTACTTC.